This T cell receptor (beta chain) was sequenced in a study of T cells in Graves' hyperthyroidism and ophthalmopathy. Of note for this clonotype: Antigen specificity is unknown.

Study results and limitations: The model's output predicted ophthalmopathy at a median of about 6.5 months prior to onset. Clonotypes that were expanded in thyroid above 0.001 mostly appeared in blood too.

The CDR3 loop spans 14 amino acids. Trimming left V 3 bases short and J 0 bases short, with 12 bases between. CDR1 and CDR2 (germline): DFQATT, SNEGSKA (reference sequence). From RNA transcripts, TCR beta CDR3 regions were amplified. RT-PCR in the first round (using the HTBI primer set) targeted the TCR CDR3. MiXCR was run by TCRdb on the multiplex PCR reads, yielding one entry per CDR3 protein. The table records roughly 660,000 distinct CDR3 sequences, 15% to 20% of them present only once. Used for diagnoses were clinical symptoms, serum thyroxine and TRAb, thyroid ultrasound and orbital computed tomography. This sample holds PBMCs from less than 13 ml fresh peripheral blood.

The sample consisted of blood. This TCR came from a man aged 45-65 years with Graves' hyperthyroidism. This sequence joins TRBV20-1 and TRBJ2-7; D is undetermined. As DNA, the CDR3 is TGCAGTGCTAGTAGTGGGCGGAGCTCCTACGAGCAGTACTTC. It is translated as CSASSGRSSYEQYF.